This TCR beta chain was obtained from a study of blood T cell repertoires in COVID-19. Overall study: Collection of acute and convalescent COVID-19 samples took place in the United States, Italy and Spain.

Authors' analysis steps: Reference gene primer amplification in the assay estimated nucleated cell counts. TCRdb keeps only in-frame clones here, not all; method: immunoSEQ multiplex PCR. The V and J calls and clone size are taken from that table; D and trimming were inferred from the DNA. This table has 120,000 or so clones, about nine tenths appearing once. Trimming left V 0 bases short and J 5 bases short, with 14 bases between. In germline, CDR1 is GTSNPN, CDR2 SVGIG (reference sequence). The CDR3 loop spans 14 amino acids. V usage is TRBV30 and J usage is TRBJ2-7, with D perhaps TRBD2 (6 bases). The sequenced sample consisted of peripheral blood. This TCR derives from a middle-aged man with acute or convalescent COVID-19. The CDR3 nucleotides are TGTGCCTGGAGTGTACTTGGAGGGTTCGACGAGCAGTACTTC. Protein sequence: CAWSVLGGFDEQYF.